The next 7 T cell receptor beta chains were all read from a single sample in a study of early T cells in non-severe SARS-CoV-2 infection. TCRdb fed the 5' RACE reads into MiXCR, producing one record per CDR3 protein. This table has tens of thousands of distinct CDR3 sequences, more than 8.5% appearing once. Sequencing input: whole blood. Source of these receptors: an adult who was a healthcare worker with PCR-confirmed SARS-CoV-2 infection or an uninfected control (not recorded which).

This clonotype was detected ten times or more. The rearrangement links TRBV29-1 to TRBJ2-7; 12 nucleotides line up with TRBD2. V lost 6 bases and J lost 4; bases outside the gene matches: 4. Germline CDR1 reads SQVTM; CDR2 reads ANQGSEA. This CDR3 region has 13 residues. CDR3 region: CSVVLAGGYEQYF. CDR3 nucleotide sequence: TGCAGCGTGGTGCTAGCGGGAGGGTACGAGCAGTACTTC.

This clonotype was counted many times. The rearrangement uses TRBV4-3 and TRBJ1-2; no firm D call. The CDR3 totals 15 residues. V was pared by 0 bases and J by 7 bases, with 15 bases between. Germline CDR1 LGHNA, CDR2 YSLEER. The CDR3 reads CASSQDLGVAGGYTF. CDR3 bases: TGCGCCAGCAGCCAAGATCTCGGTGTAGCTGGTGGCTACACCTTC.

A few counts support this clonotype. The rearrangement joins TRBV6-1 to TRBJ2-1; 15 bases map to TRBD2. CDR1 and CDR2 (germline): MNHNS, SASEGT. There are 16 residues in the CDR3. V was clipped by 7 bases and J by 8 bases; unmatched bases: 9. The DNA for the CDR3 is TGTGCCAGCACCCTCCCGGGACTAGCGGGAGGATATGAGCAGTTCTTC. It yields the protein CASTLPGLAGGYEQFF.

The V call is TRBV20-1, the J call TRBJ2-1; 8 bases align to TRBD1. The CDR3 sequence is 16 residues long. Germline trimming cut 3 bases from V and 6 bases from J; bases unmatched to any gene: 13. Germline V lookup: CDR1 DFQATT, CDR2 SNEGSKA (reference sequence). CDR3 sequence: CSASPGPGQDINEQFF. The CDR3 region has the DNA TGCAGTGCTAGCCCTGGGCCGGGACAGGACATCAATGAGCAGTTCTTC.

The chain uses TRBV2 and TRBJ2-6, with D possibly TRBD2 on 6 matching bases. The CDR3 covers 14 residues. Germline values: CDR1 SNHLY, CDR2 FYNNEI. The V and J ends lost 7 bases and 2 bases respectively, with 9 bases between them. The CDR3 coding sequence is TGTGCCAGCAATCCGGGGGCTGGGGCCAACGTCCTGACTTTC. The encoded protein is CASNPGAGANVLTF.

This clonotype was found a few times. The genes are TRBV2 and TRBJ2-7; D is unresolved. Trimming stripped 4 bases from V and 7 bases from J, with 8 bases between. The V gene's germline CDR1 is SNHLY and CDR2 FYNNEI. The CDR3 length is 11 residues. As DNA, the CDR3 is TGTGCCAGCAGTGTTTTTCGGGAGCAGTACTTC. The encoded protein is CASSVFREQYF.

This chain uses TRBV30 with TRBJ2-2; weak D call: TRBD2 (5 bases). CDR3 length: 13 amino acids. In germline, CDR1 is GTSNPN, CDR2 SVGIG (reference sequence). Trimming shortened V by 4 bases and J by 4 bases, and 10 bases separated the two germline ends. As DNA, the CDR3 is TGTGCCTGGAATCTCGGAGGCACCGGGGAGCTGTTTTTT. Protein sequence: CAWNLGGTGELFF.